This TCR beta chain comes out of a study of T cell responses to AZD1222 COVID-19 vaccine. Study-level points and caveats: Dominant at 160-218 and 743-854, vaccine-associated CD4 TCRs also spanned spike. Sampling captured repertoires only after the peak T cell response.

As regards this clone: Its antigen remains unidentified.

Libraries were prepared by immunoSEQ multiplex PCR; TCRdb keeps only in-frame clonotypes and omits some of them. The data contain 120,000 to 150,000 clones, about 89% of them seen just once; the ten biggest clones take up less than 3.5%. Sequencing was performed on peripheral blood, taken on day 0 of MenACWY control vaccination. The receptor was derived from an adult in good health.

CDR3 region: CASRTWEGNQPQHF. DNA of the CDR3: TGTGCCAGCAGAACTTGGGAAGGAAATCAGCCCCAGCATTTT. The chain couples TRBV2 to TRBJ1-5; D ambiguous. Germline loops: CDR1 SNHLY, CDR2 FYNNEI. CDR3 size: 14 residues. With 6 bases removed from V and 4 bases from J, the gap between germline ends came to 13 bases.